This TCR beta chain came from a study of OX40 agonist ivuxolimab in advanced cancers. The method was immunoSEQ multiplex PCR; TCRdb's version includes in-frame clones alone and lacks a portion of them. The sample lists 35,000 to 55,000 clones; roughly 94% were seen once. The sequence came from an adult with an advanced solid tumor such as melanoma, head and neck, liver or kidney cancer. The sequencing used CD4+ or CD8+ T cells sorted from blood, collected in a trial of the OX40 agonist ivuxolimab.

The CDR3 spells CASSFAGSVYEQYF. CDR3 DNA: TGTGCCAGCAGCTTTGCGGGGAGCGTCTACGAGCAGTACTTC. The V and J genes are TRBV11-2 and TRBJ2-7; TRBD2 might be the D (6 bases). This CDR3 spans 14 amino acids. The germline V gene has CDR1 SGHAT and CDR2 FQNNGV. Trimming left V 3 bases short and J 3 bases short, with 12 bases between.